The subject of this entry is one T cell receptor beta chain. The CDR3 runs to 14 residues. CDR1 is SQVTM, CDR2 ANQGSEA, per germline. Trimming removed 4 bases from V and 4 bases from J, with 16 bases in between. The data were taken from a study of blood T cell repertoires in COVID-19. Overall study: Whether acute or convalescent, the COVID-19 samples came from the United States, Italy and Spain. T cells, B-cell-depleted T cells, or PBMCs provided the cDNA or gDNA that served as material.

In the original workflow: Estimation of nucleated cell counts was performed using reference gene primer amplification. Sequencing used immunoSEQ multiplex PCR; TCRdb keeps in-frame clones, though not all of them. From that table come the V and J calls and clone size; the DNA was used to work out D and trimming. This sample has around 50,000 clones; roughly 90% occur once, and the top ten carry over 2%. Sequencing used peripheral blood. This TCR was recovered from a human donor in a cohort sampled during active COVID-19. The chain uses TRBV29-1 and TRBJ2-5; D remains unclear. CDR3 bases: TGCAGCGTTGGACCATCTTTAGGAGCAGAGACCCAGTACTTC. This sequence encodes CSVGPSLGAETQYF. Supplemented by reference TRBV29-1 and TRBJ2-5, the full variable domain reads SAVISQKPSRDICQRGTSLTIQCQVDSQVTMMFWYRQQPGQSLTLIATANQGSEATYESGFVIDKFPISRPNLTFSTLTVSNMSPEDSSIYLCSVGPSLGAETQYFGPGTRLLVL.